These 11 T cell receptor beta chains came from one sample sequenced in a study of graft-versus-host responses after intestinal transplantation. Assay: immunoSEQ multiplex PCR; the TCRdb copy retains only in-frame clones and omits some. Here the sample spans about 24,000 clones, 70% to 90% being singletons. This specimen was PBMCs, taken around 460 days after intestinal transplant. The receptor source for this set is a human patient who received an intestinal transplant, so some T cells may come from the graft donor.

This clone showed up just once. A read error may account for a junction end that differs from germline. The chain has TRBV20-1 and TRBJ2-7; D is ambiguous. CDR3 length equals 11 residues. The germline V gene has CDR1 DFQATT and CDR2 SNEGSKA (reference sequence). CDR3 loop: CSAKISDEQYF. CDR3 sequence (DNA): TGCAGTGCTAAGATCTCCGACGAGCAGTACTTC.

This sequence joins TRBV6-5 and TRBJ2-3; 7 bases line up with TRBD2. Germline V CDR1 and CDR2: MNHEY, SVGAGI. The CDR3 is 14 amino acids. The V and J ends lost 6 bases and 5 bases, in that order; junction bases with no gene match: 8. The CDR3 loop is CASRDAGGGDTQYF. The CDR3 DNA reads TGTGCCAGCAGAGACGCGGGCGGGGGAGATACGCAGTATTTT.

The V gene is TRBV6-1, the J gene TRBJ1-5; D is uncertain. CDR1 is MNHNS, CDR2 SASEGT, per germline. The ends were cut back, 5 bases at V and 8 bases at J, with 10 bases in the middle. The CDR3 consists of 12 residues. In nucleotides, the CDR3 is TGTGCCAGCAGTTTCCGCGGGGAGCCCCAGCATTTT. Translating gives CASSFRGEPQHF.

Only one count was recorded for this clone. The rearrangement uses TRBV29-1 and TRBJ1-2, with D maybe TRBD1 (6 bases). The germline gives CDR1 SQVTM, CDR2 ANQGSEA. The CDR3 spans 12 residues. V lost 3 bases and J lost 3, with 8 bases in between. The CDR3 DNA reads TGCAGCGTTGAGGGACAAGACTATGGCTACACCTTC. Translating it yields CSVEGQDYGYTF.

This chain links TRBV28 with TRBJ2-5; 9 positions agree with TRBD1. The last part of the DNA fits TRBJ2-7 better; the J call may be wrong. Per the germline V gene, CDR1 is MDHEN and CDR2 is SYDVKM. The CDR3 has 13 residues. The CDR3, as DNA: TGTGCCAGCAGTGGGGGACAGGGCTACGAGCAGTACTTC. Translation: CASSGGQGYEQYF.

The chain joins TRBV6-5 to TRBJ2-1; D gene uncertain. From germline, CDR1 is MNHEY and CDR2 SVGAGI. The V end was cut by 6 bases, the J end by 6 bases, with 3 bases between. The length of the CDR3 is 10 residues. CDR3 in amino acids: CASRFNEQFF. The CDR3 region has the DNA TGTGCCAGCAGGTTCAATGAGCAGTTCTTC.

The chain employs TRBV18 and TRBJ2-2, with TRBD1 as a possible D gene (5 bases). Trimming took off 5 bases at V and 0 bases at J, with 10 bases between the two ends. The CDR3 totals 15 residues. Germline V gene data show CDR1 as KGHSH and CDR2 as LQKENI. CDR3 in amino acids: CASSFGASNTGELFF. The CDR3 DNA reads TGTGCCAGCTCATTTGGGGCATCGAACACCGGGGAGCTGTTTTTT.

The chain carries TRBV28 and TRBJ1-3, with D possibly matching TRBD1 (5 bases). Germline CDR1 and CDR2: MDHEN and SYDVKM. This CDR3 comprises 15 residues. V was shortened by 6 bases and J by 2 bases, with 14 bases between the two germline ends. This CDR3 is CASRDGGFAGNTIYF. As DNA, the CDR3 is TGTGCCAGCAGGGACGGGGGATTCGCTGGAAACACCATATATTTT.

CDR3 region: CASSSWTGLYGYTF. DNA of the CDR3: TGTGCCAGCAGCTCCTGGACGGGTCTCTATGGCTACACCTTC. The chain has TRBV7-8 and TRBJ1-2; D is undetermined. Germline V CDR1 and CDR2: SGHVS, FQNEAQ. The germline V and J ends were trimmed by 4 bases and 4 bases, with 13 bases remaining between them. This CDR3 has 14 amino acids.

The V call is TRBV4-2, the J call TRBJ2-1; possibly TRBD1 for D (6 bases). The CDR3 extends over 14 amino acids. Germline CDR1 reads LGHNA; CDR2 reads YNFKEQ. The V and J ends lost 0 bases and 14 bases respectively, with 17 bases between them. The CDR3 DNA is TGTGCCAGCAGCCAAGAGGCGCTCATAGGGGGAAAGTTCTTC. Protein product: CASSQEALIGGKFF.

This chain joins TRBV6-5 and TRBJ2-7; no clear D. In germline, CDR1 is MNHEY, CDR2 SVGAGI. CDR3 length: 13 amino acids. The V end lost 5 bases, the J end lost 6 bases, and 14 bases lay between the germline ends. CDR3 sequence: CASSKYLDLEQYF. The CDR3, as DNA: TGTGCCAGCAGTAAATACCTCGACCTCGAGCAGTACTTC.